Below, 14 T cell receptor beta chains from the same sample are listed, as sequenced in a study of shared clonotypes between healthy human individuals. Generated by immunoSEQ multiplex PCR, the TCRdb table keeps only in-frame clones and is missing some. Of about 2.4 million clones listed, 93% are singletons. Sequencing was done on a sample of naive CD4+ T cells from PBMCs. Specified subset: CD45RA+ positively selected. The receptors were gathered from a man between 18 and 29 years old in good health. Some clones in this sample may be carry-over from other donors' samples.

CDR3 in DNA: TGTGCCAGCAGTTTATACCCCGACAGGCCCTGGGGGGAGCAGTACTTC. Its protein is CASSLYPDRPWGEQYF. This chain uses TRBV27 with TRBJ2-7; a possible D gene is TRBD1 (6 bases). Trimming took off 1 base at V and 7 bases at J, with 20 bases between the two ends. Germline CDR1 is MNHEY and CDR2 is SMNVEV (reference sequence). The CDR3 has 16 residues.

A remark on this clone: A read error may produce the germline difference seen at one junction end. The CDR3, as DNA: TGTGCCAGCGGCTCGGGCCCCTTCAGACGCTTC. It encodes CASGSGPFRRF. The genes are TRBV28 and TRBJ2-4, with D uncertain. The germline V gene encodes CDR1 MDHEN and CDR2 SYDVKM. This CDR3 spans 11 amino acids.

V usage is TRBV7-9 and J usage is TRBJ2-2; D might be TRBD1 (5 bases). The CDR3 is 16 residues long. V shed 4 bases and J shed 2 bases, with 14 bases lying between them. The germline CDR1 and CDR2 sequences are SEHNR and FQNEAQ (reference sequence). Here the CDR3 DNA reads TGTGCCAGCAGCTCCCCCGGCAGGGATAACACCGGGGAGCTGTTTTTT. It translates to CASSSPGRDNTGELFF.

DNA for the CDR3: TGTGCCAGCAGTTTCGGCGGCCTCGCCCCCCAAGAGACCCAGTACTTC. Encoded protein: CASSFGGLAPQETQYF. The J gene is TRBJ2-5, the V gene TRBV27, with D unclear. CDR3 length equals 16 residues. Trimming shortened V by 3 bases and J by 1 base, and 15 bases separated the two germline ends. The germline V gene encodes CDR1 MNHEY and CDR2 SMNVEV (reference sequence).

The chain combines TRBV6-1 with TRBJ2-4, with D tentatively TRBD1 or TRBD2 (5 bases each). V gave up 0 bases and J gave up 0 bases, with 12 bases separating them. CDR1 is MNHNS and CDR2 is SASEGT in the germline V gene. This CDR3 has 17 residues. The CDR3 loop reads CASSEAVQGVAKNIQYF. Written as DNA, the CDR3 is TGTGCCAGCAGTGAAGCCGTTCAGGGAGTAGCCAAAAACATTCAGTACTTC.

This clone appeared once. V is TRBV2 and J is TRBJ2-2; D perhaps matches TRBD1 (6 bases). V was clipped by 7 bases and J by 1 base, with 10 bases between them. Germline CDR1 SNHLY, CDR2 FYNNEI. The CDR3 loop spans 14 amino acids. The CDR3 nucleotides read TGTGCCAGCAAGCCGACAGGGAACACCGGGGAGCTGTTTTTT. It yields the protein CASKPTGNTGELFF.

In nucleotides, the CDR3 is TGTGCCAGCAGCGCCGAAGGCTTCCGGGACAGGGCTCTCTACGAGCAGTACTTC. This encodes CASSAEGFRDRALYEQYF. The rearrangement links TRBV7-2 to TRBJ2-7, with 9 bases aligning to TRBD1. The length of the CDR3 is 18 residues. V gave up 5 bases and J gave up 3 bases; unmatched junction bases: 17. CDR1 and CDR2 (germline): SGHTA, FQGNSA.

In its sample, this clone was seen a few times. The V and J genes are TRBV5-8 and TRBJ1-3, with D uncertain. The CDR3 sequence is 14 residues long. The germline gives CDR1 SGHTS, CDR2 YDEGEE. Trimming took 5 bases from V and 2 from J, leaving 11 bases between them. Here the CDR3 reads CASRLATPGNTIYF. CDR3 nucleotide sequence: TGTGCCAGCAGGCTCGCCACCCCTGGAAACACCATATATTTT.

The chain couples TRBV6-5 to TRBJ2-1; D is possibly TRBD2 (5 bases). Germline loops: CDR1 MNHEY, CDR2 SVGAGI. The ends were cut back, 6 bases at V and 4 bases at J, with 13 bases in the middle. The CDR3 length is 14 residues. The CDR3 coding sequence is TGTGCCAGCAGATCGGGTGGGAGTTACAATGAGCAGTTCTTC. Amino acids: CASRSGGSYNEQFF.

The V and J genes are TRBV6-1 and TRBJ1-1; no clear D gene. The germline gives CDR1 MNHNS, CDR2 SASEGT. The CDR3 is made up of 13 amino acids. Trimming pared 5 bases from V and 3 bases from J, leaving 10 bases between. The CDR3 DNA reads TGTGCCAGCAGTCCAAAGCGGCACACTGAAGCTTTCTTT. Translated: CASSPKRHTEAFF.

The CDR3 DNA reads TGTGCCAGCAGTTTATGGGATCACTCACGAAACAATGAGCAGTTCTTC. Amino acids: CASSLWDHSRNNEQFF. This chain joins TRBV28 and TRBJ2-1; D unresolved. The CDR3 totals 16 residues. V was cut by 0 bases and J by 5 bases, with 14 bases left in between. The germline V gene has CDR1 MDHEN and CDR2 SYDVKM.

This sequence joins TRBV11-2 and TRBJ2-7; 12 positions match TRBD2. Germline assignment: CDR1 SGHAT and CDR2 FQNNGV. The CDR3 has 16 amino acids. With 3 bases clipped from V and 4 bases from J, the junction kept 7 bases outside the gene matches. This chain's CDR3 is CASSLLAGGPYYEQYF. The CDR3 DNA is TGTGCCAGCAGCTTGCTAGCGGGAGGGCCTTATTACGAGCAGTACTTC.

This clone was seen just once. The chain uses TRBV5-1 and TRBJ2-1; 10 bases agree with TRBD1. The germline gives CDR1 SGHRS, CDR2 YFSETQ. The ends lost 1 base at V and 8 bases at J; junction bases unmatched: 3. The CDR3 loop spans 14 amino acids. CDR3 bases: TGCGCCAGCAGCTTGCAGACAGGGGGCGATGAGCAGTTCTTC. Translation gives CASSLQTGGDEQFF.

The gene calls are TRBV6-5 and TRBJ1-1; D perhaps matches TRBD1 (6 bases). CDR3 size: 15 residues. Trimming removed 7 bases from V and 0 bases from J, with 15 bases in between. Germline CDR1 and CDR2: MNHEY and SVGAGI. CDR3 amino acids: CASIKNRELNTEAFF. The CDR3 DNA reads TGTGCCAGCATTAAAAACAGGGAACTGAACACTGAAGCTTTCTTT.